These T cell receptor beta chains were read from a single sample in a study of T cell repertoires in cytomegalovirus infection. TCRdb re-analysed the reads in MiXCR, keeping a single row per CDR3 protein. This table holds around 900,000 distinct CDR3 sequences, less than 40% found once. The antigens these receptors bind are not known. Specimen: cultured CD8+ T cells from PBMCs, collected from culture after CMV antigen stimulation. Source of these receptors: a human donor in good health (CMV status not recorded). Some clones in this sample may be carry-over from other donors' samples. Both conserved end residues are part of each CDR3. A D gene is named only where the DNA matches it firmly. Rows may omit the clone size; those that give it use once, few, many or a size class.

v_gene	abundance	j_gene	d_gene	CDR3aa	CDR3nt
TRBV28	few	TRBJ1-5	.	CASTPWRGPQPQHF	TGTGCCAGCACTCCTTGGCGGGGTCCTCAGCCCCAGCATTTT
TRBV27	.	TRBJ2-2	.	CASSFHLAKAGELFF	TGTGCCAGCAGTTTCCATCTAGCTAAGGCGGGGGAGCTGTTTTTT
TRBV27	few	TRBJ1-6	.	CASSLSIPFSPLHF	TGTGCCAGCAGTTTATCGATCCCATTTTCACCCCTCCACTTT
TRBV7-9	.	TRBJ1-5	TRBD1	CANSLGLDRGSNQPQHF	TGTGCCAACAGCTTAGGTCTGGACAGGGGTTCCAATCAGCCCCAGCATTTT
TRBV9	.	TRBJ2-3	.	CASSVSGTQYF	TGTGCCAGCAGCGTCAGTGGTACGCAGTATTTT
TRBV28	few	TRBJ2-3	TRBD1	CASSSYQIRDRSTDTQYF	TGTGCCAGCAGTTCGTATCAAATCCGGGACAGGTCCACAGATACGCAGTATTTT
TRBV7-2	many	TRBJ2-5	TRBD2	CASSPGLAVQETQYF	TGTGCCAGCAGCCCGGGACTAGCGGTTCAAGAGACCCAGTACTTC
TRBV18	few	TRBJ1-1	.	CASSPNREGPEAFF	TGTGCCAGCTCCCCTAACAGGGAAGGTCCTGAAGCTTTCTTT
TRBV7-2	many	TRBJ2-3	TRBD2	CASSLNSGTPLPRSTDTQYF	TGTGCCAGCAGCTTAAATAGCGGGACTCCCCTGCCCAGGAGCACAGATACGCAGTATTTT
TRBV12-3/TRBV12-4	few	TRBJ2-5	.	CASSSPMETGQETQYF	TGTGCCAGCAGTTCTCCGATGGAGACAGGCCAAGAGACCCAGTACTTC
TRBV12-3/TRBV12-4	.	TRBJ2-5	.	CASSFWGPQETQYF	TGTGCCAGCAGTTTTTGGGGCCCCCAAGAGACCCAGTACTTC
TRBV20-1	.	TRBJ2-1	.	CSARDHSNNEQFF	TGCAGTGCTAGAGACCACAGCAACAATGAGCAGTTCTTC
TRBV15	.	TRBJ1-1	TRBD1	CATSGPGGEVEAFF	TGTGCCACCAGCGGTCCAGGGGGCGAGGTTGAAGCTTTCTTT
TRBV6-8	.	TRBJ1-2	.	CASSYSPGEHGYTF	TGTGCCAGCAGTTACTCTCCCGGGGAACATGGCTACACCTTC
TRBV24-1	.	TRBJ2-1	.	CATRSGTDYNEQFF	TGTGCCACCAGGAGCGGGACAGACTACAATGAGCAGTTCTTC
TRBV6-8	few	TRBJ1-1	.	CASSYFPGVITEAFF	TGTGCCAGCAGTTACTTTCCAGGGGTCATCACTGAAGCTTTCTTT
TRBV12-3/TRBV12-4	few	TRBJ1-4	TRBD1	CASSFRGRVNEKLFF	TGTGCCAGCAGTTTCAGGGGGCGCGTTAATGAAAAACTGTTTTTT
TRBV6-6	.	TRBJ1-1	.	CVSSYLVNTEAFF	TGTGTCAGCAGTTATTTGGTGAACACTGAAGCTTTCTTT
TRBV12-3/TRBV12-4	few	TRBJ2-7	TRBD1	CASSPRRDSSYEQYF	TGTGCCAGCAGTCCCCGACGGGACAGCTCCTACGAGCAGTACTTC
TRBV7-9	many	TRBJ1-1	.	CASSWEVTEAFF	TGTGCCAGCAGCTGGGAGGTCACTGAAGCTTTCTTT
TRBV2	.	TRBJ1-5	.	CASINGMGSNQPQHF	TGTGCCAGCATCAATGGGATGGGTAGCAATCAGCCCCAGCATTTT
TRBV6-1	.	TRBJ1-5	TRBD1	CTSSVRQGEVGPQHF	TGTACCAGCAGTGTTCGACAGGGAGAAGTGGGGCCCCAGCATTTT
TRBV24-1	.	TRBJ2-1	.	CATSDRANYNEQFF	TGTGCCACCAGTGATCGGGCTAATTACAATGAGCAGTTCTTC
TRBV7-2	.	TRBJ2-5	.	CASSLGRAPSWETQYF	TGTGCCAGCAGCTTAGGTCGGGCCCCCTCGTGGGAGACCCAGTACTTC
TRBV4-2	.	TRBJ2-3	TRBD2	CASSQEGLAGGETDTQYF	TGTGCCAGCAGCCAAGAGGGACTAGCGGGGGGGGAAACAGATACGCAGTATTTT
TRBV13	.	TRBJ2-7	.	CATQPYEQYF	TGTGCCACCCAGCCCTACGAGCAGTACTTC
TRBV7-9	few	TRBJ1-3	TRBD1	CASSLSNRGAGNTIYF	TGTGCCAGCAGCCTATCCAACAGGGGGGCTGGAAACACCATATATTTT
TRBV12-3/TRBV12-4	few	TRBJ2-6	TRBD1	CASSPWDRSGANVLTF	TGTGCCAGCAGTCCGTGGGACAGGTCTGGGGCCAACGTCCTGACTTTC
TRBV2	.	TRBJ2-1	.	CASLFQGLGGQFF	TGTGCCAGCCTTTTTCAGGGCCTCGGGGGGCAGTTCTTC
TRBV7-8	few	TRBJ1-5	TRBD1	CASSPKDRDKSWLLVQPQHF	TGTGCCAGCAGCCCAAAAGACAGGGACAAGTCATGGCTTCTCGTTCAGCCCCAGCATTTT
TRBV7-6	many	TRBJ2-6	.	CASTAGYGKGANVLTF	TGTGCCAGCACCGCGGGGTATGGGAAGGGGGCCAACGTCCTGACTTTC
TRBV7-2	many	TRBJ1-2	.	CASSPEGPYQNYGYTF	TGTGCCAGCAGCCCGGAGGGGCCCTATCAGAACTATGGCTACACCTTC
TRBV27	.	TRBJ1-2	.	CASSQGNGYTF	TGTGCCAGCAGTCAGGGGAATGGCTACACCTTC
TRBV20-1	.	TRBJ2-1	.	CSATASDYNEQFF	TGCAGTGCTACGGCGAGCGATTACAATGAGCAGTTCTTC
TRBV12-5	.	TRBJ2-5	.	CASGLLELPPRGTQYF	TGTGCTAGTGGTTTGCTTGAACTTCCACCTCGGGGGACCCAGTACTTC
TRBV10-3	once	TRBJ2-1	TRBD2	CTISGSGSGGFSYNEQFF	TGTACCATCAGTGGGTCCGGGAGCGGGGGGTTCTCCTACAATGAGCAGTTCTTC
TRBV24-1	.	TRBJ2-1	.	CATSAGVYNEQFF	TGTGCCACCAGTGCGGGAGTCTACAATGAGCAGTTCTTC
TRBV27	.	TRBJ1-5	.	CASSSRDMNQPQHF	TGTGCCAGCAGTTCCCGGGACATGAATCAGCCCCAGCATTTT
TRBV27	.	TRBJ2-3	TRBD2	CASSTTSGRSPDTQYF	TGTGCCAGCAGTACTACTAGCGGGAGGTCGCCAGATACGCAGTATTTT
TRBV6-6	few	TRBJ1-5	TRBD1	CASSRTGSVGQPQHF	TGTGCCAGCAGCCGGACAGGGAGCGTAGGTCAGCCCCAGCATTTT
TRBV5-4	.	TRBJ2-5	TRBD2	CASSLGPAGAQETQYF	TGTGCCAGCAGCTTGGGCCCAGCGGGGGCACAAGAGACCCAGTACTTC
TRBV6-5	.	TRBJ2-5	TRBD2	CASSYDRGGETQYF	TGTGCCAGCAGTTACGACCGGGGGGGAGAGACCCAGTACTTC
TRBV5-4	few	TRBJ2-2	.	CASSWGTEANTGELFF	TGTGCCAGCAGCTGGGGGACGGAAGCGAACACCGGGGAGCTGTTTTTT
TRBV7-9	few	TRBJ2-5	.	CASSFERAVQETQYF	TGTGCCAGCAGCTTTGAGAGGGCAGTCCAAGAGACCCAGTACTTC
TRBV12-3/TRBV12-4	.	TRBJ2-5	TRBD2	CASTPGGGLAGETQYF	TGTGCCAGCACCCCAGGGGGTGGGCTAGCGGGGGAGACCCAGTACTTC
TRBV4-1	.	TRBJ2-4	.	CASSQALAKNIQYF	TGCGCCAGCAGCCAAGCCCTAGCCAAAAACATTCAGTACTTC
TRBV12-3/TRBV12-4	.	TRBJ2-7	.	CASSLRAQQSEQYF	TGTGCCAGCAGTTTAAGGGCACAGCAATCCGAGCAGTACTTC